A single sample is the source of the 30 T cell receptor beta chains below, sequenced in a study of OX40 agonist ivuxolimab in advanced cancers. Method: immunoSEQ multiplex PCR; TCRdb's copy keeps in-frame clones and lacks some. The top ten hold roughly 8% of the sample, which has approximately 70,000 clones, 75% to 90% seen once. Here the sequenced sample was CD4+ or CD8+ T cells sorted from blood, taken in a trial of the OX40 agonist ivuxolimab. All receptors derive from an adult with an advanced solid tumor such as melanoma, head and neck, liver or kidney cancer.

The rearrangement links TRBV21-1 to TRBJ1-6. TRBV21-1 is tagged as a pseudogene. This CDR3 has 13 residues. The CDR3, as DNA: TGTGCCAGCCGAAGGTGGAAGGGTTCACCCCTCCACTTT. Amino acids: CASRRWKGSPLHF.

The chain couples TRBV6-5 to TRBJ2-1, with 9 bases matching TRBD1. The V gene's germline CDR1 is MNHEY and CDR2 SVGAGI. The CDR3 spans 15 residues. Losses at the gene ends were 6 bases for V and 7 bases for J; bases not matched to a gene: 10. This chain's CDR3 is CASRKTGTGRNEQFF. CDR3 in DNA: TGTGCCAGCAGAAAAACCGGGACAGGGAGGAATGAGCAGTTCTTC.

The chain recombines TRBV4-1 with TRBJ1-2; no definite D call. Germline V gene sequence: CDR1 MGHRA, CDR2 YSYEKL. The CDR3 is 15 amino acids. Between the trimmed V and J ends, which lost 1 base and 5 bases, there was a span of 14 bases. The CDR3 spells CASSQGSNARYGYTF. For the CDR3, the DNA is TGCGCCAGCAGCCAAGGTAGTAATGCGCGGTATGGCTACACCTTC.

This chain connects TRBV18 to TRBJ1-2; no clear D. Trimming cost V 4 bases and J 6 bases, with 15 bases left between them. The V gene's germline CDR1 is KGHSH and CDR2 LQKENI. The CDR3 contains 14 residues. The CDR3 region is CASSQGRALDGYTF. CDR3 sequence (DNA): TGTGCCAGCTCACAGGGCCGGGCCCTTGATGGCTACACCTTC.

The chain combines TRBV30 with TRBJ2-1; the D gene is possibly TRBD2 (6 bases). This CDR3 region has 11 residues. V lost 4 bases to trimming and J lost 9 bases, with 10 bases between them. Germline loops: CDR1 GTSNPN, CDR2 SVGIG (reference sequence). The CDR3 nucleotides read TGTGCCTGGAAGGGAGGTCCTGAGCAGTTCTTC. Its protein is CAWKGGPEQFF.

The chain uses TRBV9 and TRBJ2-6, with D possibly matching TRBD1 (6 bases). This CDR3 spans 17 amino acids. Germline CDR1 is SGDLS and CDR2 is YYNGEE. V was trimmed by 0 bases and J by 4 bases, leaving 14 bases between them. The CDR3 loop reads CASSVEGRGRGANVLTF. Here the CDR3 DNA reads TGTGCCAGCAGCGTAGAGGGCAGGGGCAGAGGGGCCAACGTCCTGACTTTC.

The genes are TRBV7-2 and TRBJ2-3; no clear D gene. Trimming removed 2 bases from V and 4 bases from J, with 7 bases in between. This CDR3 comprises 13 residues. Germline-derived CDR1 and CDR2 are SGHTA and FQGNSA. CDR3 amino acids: CASSLPYPDTQYF. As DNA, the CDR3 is TGTGCCAGCAGCTTACCTTACCCAGATACGCAGTATTTT.

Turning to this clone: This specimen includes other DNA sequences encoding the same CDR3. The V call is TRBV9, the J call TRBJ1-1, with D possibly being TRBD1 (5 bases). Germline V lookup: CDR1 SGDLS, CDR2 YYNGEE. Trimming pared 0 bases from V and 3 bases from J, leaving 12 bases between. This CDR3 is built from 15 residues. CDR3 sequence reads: CASSVGEGVDTEAFF. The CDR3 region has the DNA TGTGCCAGCAGCGTAGGAGAAGGGGTAGACACTGAAGCTTTCTTT. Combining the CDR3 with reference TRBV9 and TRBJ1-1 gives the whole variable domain DSGVTQTPKHLITATGQRVTLRCSPRSGDLSVYWYQQSLDQGLQFLIQYYNGEERAKGNILERFSAQQFPDLHSELNLSSLELGDSALYFCASSVGEGVDTEAFFGQGTRLTVV.

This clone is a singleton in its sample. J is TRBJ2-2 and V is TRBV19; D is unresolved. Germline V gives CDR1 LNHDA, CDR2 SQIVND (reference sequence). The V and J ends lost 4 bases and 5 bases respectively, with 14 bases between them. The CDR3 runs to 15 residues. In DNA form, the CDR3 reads TGTGCCAGTAGTACCCCGGACGAACGGACCGGGGAGCTGTTTTTT. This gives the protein CASSTPDERTGELFF.

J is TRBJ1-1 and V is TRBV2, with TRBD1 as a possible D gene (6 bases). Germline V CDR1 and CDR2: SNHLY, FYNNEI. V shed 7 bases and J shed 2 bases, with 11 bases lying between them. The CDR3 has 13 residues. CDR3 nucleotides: TGTGCCAGCACCAGAGGGGGAAACACTGAAGCTTTCTTT. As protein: CASTRGGNTEAFF.

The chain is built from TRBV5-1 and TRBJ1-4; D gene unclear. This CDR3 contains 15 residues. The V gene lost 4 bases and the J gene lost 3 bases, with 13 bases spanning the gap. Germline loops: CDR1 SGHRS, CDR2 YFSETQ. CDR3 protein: CASSLMANSNEKLFF. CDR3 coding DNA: TGCGCCAGCAGCCTCATGGCTAACTCTAATGAAAAACTGTTTTTT.

CDR3 sequence: CASSQNSRRSGVGFF. CDR3 in DNA: TGCGCCAGCAGCCAAAATTCCAGAAGGTCGGGTGTGGGGTTCTTC. The J gene is TRBJ2-1, the V gene TRBV4-1, with D unresolved. The CDR3 is 15 amino acids. The germline V gene encodes CDR1 MGHRA and CDR2 YSYEKL. Trimming removed 2 bases from V and 15 bases from J, with 23 bases in between.

CDR3 in amino acids: CAWSVSPNYGYTF. For the CDR3, the DNA is TGTGCCTGGAGTGTATCTCCTAACTATGGCTACACCTTC. The chain recombines TRBV30 with TRBJ1-2, with D hard to call. CDR3 length: 13 residues. CDR1 and CDR2 (germline): GTSNPN, SVGIG (reference sequence). V gave up 0 bases and J gave up 0 bases, with 5 bases separating them.

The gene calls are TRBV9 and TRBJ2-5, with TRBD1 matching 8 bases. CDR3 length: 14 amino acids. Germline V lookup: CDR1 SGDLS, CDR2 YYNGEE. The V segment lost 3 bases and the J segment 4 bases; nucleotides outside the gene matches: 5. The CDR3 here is CASSDRTGLETQYF. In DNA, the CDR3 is TGTGCCAGCAGCGATCGGACAGGGTTAGAGACCCAGTACTTC.

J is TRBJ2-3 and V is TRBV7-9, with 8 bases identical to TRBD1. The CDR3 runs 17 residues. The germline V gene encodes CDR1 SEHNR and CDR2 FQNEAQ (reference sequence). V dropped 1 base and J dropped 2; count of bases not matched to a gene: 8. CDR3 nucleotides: TGTGCCAGCAGCTTAGGTTACGGGACAGGCCCCACAGATACGCAGTATTTT. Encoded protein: CASSLGYGTGPTDTQYF.

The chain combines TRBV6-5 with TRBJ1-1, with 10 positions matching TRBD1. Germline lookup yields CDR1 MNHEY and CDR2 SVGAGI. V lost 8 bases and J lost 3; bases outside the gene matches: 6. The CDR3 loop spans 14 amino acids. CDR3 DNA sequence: TGTGCCAGCGGCCGGGACAGGGGCGACACTGAAGCTTTCTTT. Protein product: CASGRDRGDTEAFF.

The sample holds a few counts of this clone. CDR3: CASSLIMGAGGHSPLHF. Written as DNA, the CDR3 is TGTGCCAGCAGTTTAATTATGGGGGCGGGGGGCCATTCACCCCTCCACTTT. The genes are TRBV27 and TRBJ1-6; D possibly corresponds to TRBD1 (6 bases). V dropped 2 bases and J dropped 8 bases, with 19 bases sitting between them. Germline V CDR1 and CDR2: MNHEY, SMNVEV (reference sequence). This CDR3 comprises 17 residues.

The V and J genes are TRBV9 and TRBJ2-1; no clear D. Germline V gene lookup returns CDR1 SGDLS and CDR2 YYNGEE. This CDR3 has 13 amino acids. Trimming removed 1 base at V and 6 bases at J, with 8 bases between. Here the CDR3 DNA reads TGTGCCAGCAGCGTACCCCCGCGCAATGAGCAGTTCTTC. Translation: CASSVPPRNEQFF.

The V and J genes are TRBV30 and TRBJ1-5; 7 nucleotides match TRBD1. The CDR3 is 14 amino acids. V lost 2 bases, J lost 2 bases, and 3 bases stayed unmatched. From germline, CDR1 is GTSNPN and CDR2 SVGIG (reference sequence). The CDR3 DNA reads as TGTGCCTGGAGTCAGGGGGTCGGCAATCAGCCCCAGCATTTT. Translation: CAWSQGVGNQPQHF.

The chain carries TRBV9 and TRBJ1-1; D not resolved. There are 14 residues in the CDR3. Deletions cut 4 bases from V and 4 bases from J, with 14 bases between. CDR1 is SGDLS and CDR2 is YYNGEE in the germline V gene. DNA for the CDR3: TGTGCCAGCAGCACCGATTACCCAGGCACTGAAGCTTTCTTT. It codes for CASSTDYPGTEAFF.

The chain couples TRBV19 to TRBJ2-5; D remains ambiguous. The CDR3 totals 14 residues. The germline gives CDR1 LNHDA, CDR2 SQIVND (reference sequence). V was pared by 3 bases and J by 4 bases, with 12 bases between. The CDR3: CASSIGQPGETQYF. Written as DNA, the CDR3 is TGTGCCAGTAGTATTGGGCAGCCGGGAGAGACCCAGTACTTC.

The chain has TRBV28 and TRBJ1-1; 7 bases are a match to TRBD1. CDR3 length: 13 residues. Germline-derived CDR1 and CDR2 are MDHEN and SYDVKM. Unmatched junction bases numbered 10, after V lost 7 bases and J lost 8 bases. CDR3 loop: CASIFSGGSEAFF. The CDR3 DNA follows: TGTGCCAGCATTTTCTCAGGGGGGTCGGAAGCTTTCTTT.

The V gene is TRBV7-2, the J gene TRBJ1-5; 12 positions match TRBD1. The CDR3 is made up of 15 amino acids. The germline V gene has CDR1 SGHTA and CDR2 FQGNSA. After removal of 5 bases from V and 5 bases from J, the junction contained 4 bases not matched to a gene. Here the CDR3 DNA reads TGTGCCAGCAGCCCGGGACAGGGGGCCCATCAGCCCCAGCATTTT. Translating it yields CASSPGQGAHQPQHF.

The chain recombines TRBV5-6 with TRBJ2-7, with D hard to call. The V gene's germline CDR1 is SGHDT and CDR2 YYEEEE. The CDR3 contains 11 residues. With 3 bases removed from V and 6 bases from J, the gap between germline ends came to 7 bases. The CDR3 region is CASSWDGEQYF. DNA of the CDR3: TGTGCCAGCAGCTGGGATGGCGAGCAGTACTTC.

In DNA form, the CDR3 reads TGTGCCAGCTCACCAATCGCAGGGTCGGTAGGCAATCAGCCCCAGCATTTT. This codes for CASSPIAGSVGNQPQHF. The J gene is TRBJ1-5, the V gene TRBV18; possible D gene TRBD1, 5 bases. Germline CDR1 reads KGHSH; CDR2 reads LQKENI. Between the trimmed V and J ends, which lost 2 bases and 2 bases, there was a span of 16 bases. The CDR3 sequence is 17 residues long. Filled out from reference TRBV18 and TRBJ1-5, the complete variable domain reads NAGVMQNPRHLVRRRGQEARLRCSPMKGHSHVYWYRQLPEEGLKFMVYLQKENIIDESGMPKERFSAEFPKEGPSILRIQQVVRGDSAAYFCASSPIAGSVGNQPQHFGDGTRLSIL.

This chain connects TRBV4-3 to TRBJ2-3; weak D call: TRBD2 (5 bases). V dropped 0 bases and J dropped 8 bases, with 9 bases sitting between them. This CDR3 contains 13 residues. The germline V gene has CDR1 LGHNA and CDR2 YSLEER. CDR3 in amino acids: CASSQDRDGTQYF. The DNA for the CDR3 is TGCGCCAGCAGCCAAGATCGGGATGGTACGCAGTATTTT.

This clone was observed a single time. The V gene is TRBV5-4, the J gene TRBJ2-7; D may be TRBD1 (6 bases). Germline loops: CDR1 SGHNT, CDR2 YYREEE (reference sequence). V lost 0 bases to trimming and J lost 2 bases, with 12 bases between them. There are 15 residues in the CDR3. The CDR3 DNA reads TGTGCCAGCAGCTTGGACAGGGAAAAAACCTACGAGCAGTACTTC. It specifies CASSLDREKTYEQYF.

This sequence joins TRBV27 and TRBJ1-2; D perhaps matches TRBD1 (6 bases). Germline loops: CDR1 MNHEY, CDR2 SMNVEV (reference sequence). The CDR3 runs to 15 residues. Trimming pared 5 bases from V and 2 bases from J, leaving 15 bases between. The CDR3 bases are TGTGCCAGCAGTCACCAGGGGATCGGGAACTATGGCTACACCTTC. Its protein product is CASSHQGIGNYGYTF.

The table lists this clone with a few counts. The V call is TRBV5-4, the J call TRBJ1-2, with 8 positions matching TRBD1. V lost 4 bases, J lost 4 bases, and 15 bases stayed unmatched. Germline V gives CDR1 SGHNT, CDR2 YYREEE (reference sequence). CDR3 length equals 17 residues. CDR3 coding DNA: TGTGCCAGCAGCACCGGACAGGGCCGAGGGCTATTCTATGGCTACACCTTC. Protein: CASSTGQGRGLFYGYTF.

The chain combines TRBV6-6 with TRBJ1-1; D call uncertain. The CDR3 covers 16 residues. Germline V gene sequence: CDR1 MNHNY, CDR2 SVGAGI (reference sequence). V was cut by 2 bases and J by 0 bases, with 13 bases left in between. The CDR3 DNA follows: TGTGCCAGCAGTTACAGACCGGGAGGGATGAACACTGAAGCTTTCTTT. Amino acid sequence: CASSYRPGGMNTEAFF.